This T cell receptor beta chain originates from a study of response to subunit inactivated influenza vaccine. Study-wide results and caveats: Each seasonal influenza vaccination recruits few new T cells, the authors suggested.

V dropped 3 bases and J dropped 2 bases, with 8 bases sitting between them. Per the germline V gene, CDR1 is DFQATT and CDR2 is SNEGSKA (reference sequence). The CDR3 has 13 amino acids. This clonotype was recorded a few times. Its antigen is as yet unknown. TCRdb ran MiXCR on the RT-PCR reads and lists one entry per CDR3 protein. The table records around 530,000 distinct CDR3 sequences, over 9.5% of them present only once. The clonotype comes from a man over 45 who received an inactivated influenza vaccine. V gene TRBV20-1 combines with J gene TRBJ2-1; TRBD1 is a possible D gene (5 bases). The specimen comprised PBMCs from blood, sampled on the day of vaccination. The DNA of the CDR3 is TGCAGTGCTAGGTTCAGGGCCTACAATGAGCAGTTCTTC. It codes for CSARFRAYNEQFF.